A single sample gave rise to the 14 T cell receptor beta chains below, sequenced in a study of blood T cells in healthy people across ages. Primers used in a second PCR of about 6 to 11 cycles were a sample-barcoded 5' primer and a J-beta primer mix. TCRdb re-called the 5' RACE reads through MiXCR, storing one row per CDR3 protein. The sample yields 550,000 to 800,000 distinct CDR3 sequences, approximately 31% seen once. The sequencing sample was made of blood. These TCRs come from a woman older than 75 in good health.

The V gene is TRBV29-1, the J gene TRBJ2-1; 8 bases fit TRBD1. The V segment lost 4 bases and the J segment 4 bases; nucleotides outside the gene matches: 18. CDR1 and CDR2 from the germline V gene are SQVTM and ANQGSEA. The CDR3 spans 18 residues. The CDR3 DNA follows: TGCAGCGTTGTATCGCAGGGGGCCGACTTTCTCTTTTACAATGAGCAGTTCTTC. This sequence encodes CSVVSQGADFLFYNEQFF.

Turning to this clonotype: A much larger clone sits a single nucleotide away, making a read error possible. V and J are TRBV20-1 and TRBJ1-5, with 11 nucleotides matching TRBD1. This CDR3 has 15 amino acids. Germline values: CDR1 DFQATT, CDR2 SNEGSKA (reference sequence). The CDR3 sequence is CRARGGQGENQPQHF. CDR3 DNA sequence: TGCCGTGCCCGAGGGGGACAGGGGGAGAATCAGCCCCAGCATTTT.

The chain carries TRBV20-1 and TRBJ1-1; D not resolved. Deletions cut 3 bases from V and 5 bases from J, with 13 bases between. This CDR3 has 13 residues. The germline CDR1 and CDR2 sequences are DFQATT and SNEGSKA (reference sequence). In nucleotides, the CDR3 is TGCAGTGCTAGTCGGCAGGAGGGAACTGAAGCTTTCTTT. Its translation is CSASRQEGTEAFF.

At least ten counts were recorded for this clonotype. V and J are TRBV5-5 and TRBJ2-3; tentative D call: TRBD1 (5 bases). The CDR3 has 15 amino acids. The V gene lost 3 bases and the J gene lost 6 bases, with 17 bases spanning the gap. CDR1 SGHKS and CDR2 YYEKEE come from the germline V gene (reference sequence). The CDR3 loop reads CASSSGSKFPDTQYF. The CDR3 region has the DNA TGTGCCAGCAGCTCAGGGTCCAAGTTCCCGGATACGCAGTATTTT.

The chain combines TRBV7-2 with TRBJ1-3, with 8 bases matching TRBD1. V shed 0 bases, J shed 2 bases, and the junction held 3 bases outside the gene matches. The CDR3 is 16 amino acids. CDR1 SGHTA and CDR2 FQGNSA come from the germline V gene. The CDR3 region is CASSLAQGAAGNTIYF. CDR3 nucleotides: TGTGCCAGCAGCTTAGCCCAGGGGGCGGCTGGAAACACCATATATTTT. The full variable domain, rest sourced from reference TRBV7-2 and TRBJ1-3, is GAGVSQSPSNKVTEKGKDVELRCDPISGHTALYWYRQSLGQGLEFLIYFQGNSAPDKSGLPSDRFSAERTGGSVSTLTIQRTQQEDSAVYLCASSLAQGAAGNTIYFGEGSWLTVV.

This clonotype has ten or more counts. The chain uses TRBV2 and TRBJ2-1; no clear D gene. From germline, CDR1 is SNHLY and CDR2 FYNNEI. The CDR3 has 12 amino acids. The V end lost 4 bases, the J end lost 15 bases, and 16 bases lay between the germline ends. CDR3 sequence (DNA): TGTGCCAGCAGTGTCAGGATGTCGAGACCGTTCTTC. This encodes CASSVRMSRPFF.

This clonotype has ten or more counts. The V call is TRBV20-1, the J call TRBJ2-3, with 9 bases aligning to TRBD2. J gave up 2 bases and V 0 bases, and 6 bases lay outside the gene matches. This CDR3 comprises 16 residues. Germline CDR1 and CDR2: DFQATT and SNEGSKA (reference sequence). Written as DNA, the CDR3 is TGCAGTGCTAGAGATCCGAGCGGGGGGAACACAGATACGCAGTATTTT. Its protein is CSARDPSGGNTDTQYF.

At least ten counts were recorded for this clonotype. The rearrangement links TRBV20-1 to TRBJ1-2, with D possibly being TRBD1 (6 bases). The germline V gene has CDR1 DFQATT and CDR2 SNEGSKA (reference sequence). V shed 2 bases and J shed 2 bases, with 12 bases lying between them. The CDR3 covers 14 residues. The CDR3 coding sequence is TGCAGTGCTAGACCGGACAGACTAAACTATGGCTACACCTTC. It translates to CSARPDRLNYGYTF.

V gene TRBV4-3 combines with J gene TRBJ1-1, with TRBD1 matching over 8 bases. Looked up from germline, CDR1 is LGHNA and CDR2 is YSLEER. The CDR3 sequence is 17 residues long. J lost 7 bases, V lost 4 bases, and 17 bases had no gene match. DNA of the CDR3: TGCGCCAGCAGCCTTAGGGCAGGGGGCGACAGGACGAATGAAGCTTTCTTT. Translation: CASSLRAGGDRTNEAFF.

The chain has TRBV7-2 and TRBJ2-7, with 7 positions matching TRBD1. Germline values: CDR1 SGHTA, CDR2 FQGNSA. The CDR3 length is 14 residues. The V and J ends lost 5 bases and 5 bases, in that order; junction bases with no gene match: 9. This CDR3 reads CASSQQQGVNEQYF. CDR3 DNA: TGTGCCAGCAGCCAGCAGCAGGGGGTAAACGAGCAGTACTTC.

There are many counts of this clonotype. In DNA, the CDR3 is TGTGCCAGCGAGGACAGGGCTAGCACAGATACGCAGTATTTT. Its protein is CASEDRASTDTQYF. The chain employs TRBV18 and TRBJ2-3; 8 nucleotides match TRBD1. The trim removed 8 bases at V and 0 bases at J, leaving 4 bases unmatched. Germline V lookup: CDR1 KGHSH, CDR2 LQKENI. This CDR3 is 14 amino acids long.

As regards this clonotype: An end of the junction differs from the germline gene, which may be a read error. V gene TRBV9 combines with J gene TRBJ1-3, with D possibly being TRBD1 (5 bases). The CDR3 has 19 amino acids. CDR1 is SGDLS, CDR2 YYNGEE, per germline. CDR3 DNA: TGTGCCAGCAGCGGTGGAAGGGAGACAGACACACAAGCTGGAAACGCCATATATTTT. It codes for CASSGGRETDTQAGNAIYF. The whole variable domain, filled in from reference TRBV9 and TRBJ1-3, reads DSGVTQTPKHLITATGQRVTLRCSPRSGDLSVYWYQQSLDQGLQFLIQYYNGEERAKGNILERFSAQQFPDLHSELNLSSLELGDSALYFCASSGGRETDTQAGNAIYFGEGSWLTVV.

Turning to this clonotype: At one boundary the junction diverges from the germline segment, which might be a read error. This chain links TRBV6-5 with TRBJ2-7; either TRBD1 or TRBD2 may supply D (5 bases each). The CDR3 consists of 15 residues. CDR1 is MNHEY, CDR2 SVGAGI, per germline. The CDR3 loop is CVSSYSMPGTYGQYF. CDR3 DNA: TGTGTCAGCAGTTACTCGATGCCAGGGACCTACGGGCAGTACTTC.

This clonotype occurred many times. This rearrangement joins TRBV7-2 to TRBJ2-1, with 10 bases aligning to TRBD1. Trimming at V came to 6 bases and at J to 13 bases, leaving 9 bases not matched to a gene. The germline gives CDR1 SGHTA, CDR2 FQGNSA. The CDR3 is 13 residues long. The CDR3 coding sequence is TGTGCCAGCAGTCCCGGGACAGGGGTTCGTCAGTTCTTC. It yields the protein CASSPGTGVRQFF.